This T cell receptor beta chain originates from a study of T cells in localized non-small cell lung cancer. The V gene end was trimmed by 3 bases and the J gene end by 5 bases; junction bases not matched to a gene: 9. Germline assignment: CDR1 WSHSY and CDR2 SAAADI. The CDR3 contains 18 residues. Study-level findings and limits: Tumor trailed uninvolved adjacent lung in T cell clonality, which peaked there. Longer overall survival accompanied higher blood T cell density. Turning up in adjacent lung were a median about 61 of the top 100 tumor clones. It remains possible that heterogeneity exists, since only one tumor region was sequenced.

Sequencing used immunoSEQ multiplex PCR; TCRdb keeps in-frame clones, though not all of them. Of about 9,800 clones listed, approximately 44% are singletons. As concerns this clone: Its antigen is as yet unknown.

This specimen was lymph node tissue, taken before any cancer treatment. V usage is TRBV10-2 and J usage is TRBJ2-2; 13 bases are shared with TRBD2. The sequence was collected from a woman aged 35 to 70 with stage I lung adenocarcinoma. The CDR3 DNA reads TGCGCCAGCAGTGAACCGACTAGCGGGGGGAGAACAACCGGGGAGCTGTTTTTT. Translated, it gives CASSEPTSGGRTTGELFF.